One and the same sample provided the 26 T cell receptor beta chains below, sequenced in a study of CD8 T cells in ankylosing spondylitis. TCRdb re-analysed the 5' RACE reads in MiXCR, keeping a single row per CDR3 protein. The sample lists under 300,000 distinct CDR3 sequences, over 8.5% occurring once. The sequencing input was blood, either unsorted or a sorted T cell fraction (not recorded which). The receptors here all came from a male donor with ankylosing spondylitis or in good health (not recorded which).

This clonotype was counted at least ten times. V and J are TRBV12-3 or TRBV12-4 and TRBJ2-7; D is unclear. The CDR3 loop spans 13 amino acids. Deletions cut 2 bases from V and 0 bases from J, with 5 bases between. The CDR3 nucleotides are TGTGCCAGCAGTTTACACGACTCCTACGAGCAGTACTTC. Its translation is CASSLHDSYEQYF.

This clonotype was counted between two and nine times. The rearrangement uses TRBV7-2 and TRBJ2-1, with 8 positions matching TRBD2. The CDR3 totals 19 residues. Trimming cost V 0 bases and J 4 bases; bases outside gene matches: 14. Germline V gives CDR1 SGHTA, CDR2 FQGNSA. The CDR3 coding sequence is TGTGCCAGCAGCTTAGCACCGGGACTAGTGGGTGCACCGTACAATGAGCAGTTCTTC. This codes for CASSLAPGLVGAPYNEQFF.

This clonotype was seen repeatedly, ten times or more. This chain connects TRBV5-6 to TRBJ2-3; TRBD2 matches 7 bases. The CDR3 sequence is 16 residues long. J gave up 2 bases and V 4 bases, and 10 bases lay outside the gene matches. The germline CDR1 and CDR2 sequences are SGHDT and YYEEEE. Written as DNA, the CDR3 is TGTGCCAGCAGCCTGGCTACGGGGGGAGACACAGATACGCAGTATTTT. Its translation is CASSLATGGDTDTQYF.

In DNA form, the CDR3 reads TGTGCCAGCAGCCAAGATCGGATCGGCCTAGCGGGGTACACAGATACGCAGTATTTT. Its protein is CASSQDRIGLAGYTDTQYF. The chain has TRBV14 and TRBJ2-3, with 9 bases lining up with TRBD2. Trimming removed 0 bases from V and 2 bases from J; junction bases left unmatched: 12. Germline V gene lookup returns CDR1 SGHDN and CDR2 FVKESK. CDR3 length: 19 amino acids.

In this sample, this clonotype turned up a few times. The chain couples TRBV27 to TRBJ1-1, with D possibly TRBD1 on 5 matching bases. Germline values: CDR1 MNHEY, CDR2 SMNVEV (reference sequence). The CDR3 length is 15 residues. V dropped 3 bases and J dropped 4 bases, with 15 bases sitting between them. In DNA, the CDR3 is TGTGCCAGCAGTTTCCGGGGCTTAGCGGTCACTGAAGCTTTCTTT. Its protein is CASSFRGLAVTEAFF.

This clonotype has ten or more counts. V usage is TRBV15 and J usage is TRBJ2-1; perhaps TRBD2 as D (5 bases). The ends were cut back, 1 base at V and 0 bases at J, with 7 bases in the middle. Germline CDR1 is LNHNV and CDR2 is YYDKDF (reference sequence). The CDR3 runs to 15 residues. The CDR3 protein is CATSRGRGSYNEQFF. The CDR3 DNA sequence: TGTGCCACCAGCAGAGGACGGGGCTCCTACAATGAGCAGTTCTTC.

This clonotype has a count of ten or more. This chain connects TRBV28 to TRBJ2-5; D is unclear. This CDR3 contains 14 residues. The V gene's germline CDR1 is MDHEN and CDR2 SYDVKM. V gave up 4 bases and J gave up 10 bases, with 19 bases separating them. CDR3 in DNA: TGTGCCAGCAGTTACCAAAGGGCCAGGAATAACCAGTACTTC. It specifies CASSYQRARNNQYF.

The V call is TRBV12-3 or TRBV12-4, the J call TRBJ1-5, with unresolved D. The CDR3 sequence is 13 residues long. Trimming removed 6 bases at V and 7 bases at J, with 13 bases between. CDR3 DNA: TGTGCCAGCAGCTCGGCCTCGTCCCAGCCCCAGCATTTT. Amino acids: CASSSASSQPQHF.

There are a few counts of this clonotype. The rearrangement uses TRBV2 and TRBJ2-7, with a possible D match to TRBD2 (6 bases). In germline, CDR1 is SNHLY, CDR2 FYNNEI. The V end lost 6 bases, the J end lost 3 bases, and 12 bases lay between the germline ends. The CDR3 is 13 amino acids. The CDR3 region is CASSSGVNYEQYF. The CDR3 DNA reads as TGTGCCAGCAGCTCGGGAGTGAACTACGAGCAGTACTTC.

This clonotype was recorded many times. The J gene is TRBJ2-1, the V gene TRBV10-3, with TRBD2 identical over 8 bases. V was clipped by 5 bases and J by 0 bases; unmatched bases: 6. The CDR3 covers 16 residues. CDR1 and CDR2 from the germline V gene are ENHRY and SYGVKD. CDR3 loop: CAISILAASSYNEQFF. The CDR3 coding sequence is TGTGCCATCAGTATACTAGCGGCGAGCTCCTACAATGAGCAGTTCTTC.

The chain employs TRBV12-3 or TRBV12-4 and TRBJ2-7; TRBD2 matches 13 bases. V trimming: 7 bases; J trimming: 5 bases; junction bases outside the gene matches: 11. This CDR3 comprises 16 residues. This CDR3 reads CASTLMTGLAGHEQYF. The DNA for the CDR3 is TGTGCCAGCACCCTGATGACGGGACTAGCGGGGCACGAGCAGTACTTC.

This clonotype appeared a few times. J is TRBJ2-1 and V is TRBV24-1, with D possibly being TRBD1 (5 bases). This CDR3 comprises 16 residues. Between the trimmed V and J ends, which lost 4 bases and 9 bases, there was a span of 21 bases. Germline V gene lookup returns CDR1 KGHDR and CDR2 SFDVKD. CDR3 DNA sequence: TGTGCCACCAGTGACACCCCGGTTGAAGGGGCTGGTGAGCAGTTCTTC. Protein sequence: CATSDTPVEGAGEQFF.

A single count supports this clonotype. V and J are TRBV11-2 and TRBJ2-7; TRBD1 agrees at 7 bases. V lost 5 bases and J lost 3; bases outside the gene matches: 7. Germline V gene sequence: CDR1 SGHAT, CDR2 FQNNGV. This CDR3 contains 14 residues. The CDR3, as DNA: TGTGCCAGCAGCCCGGAGACAGGGTTCTACGAGCAGTACTTC. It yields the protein CASSPETGFYEQYF.

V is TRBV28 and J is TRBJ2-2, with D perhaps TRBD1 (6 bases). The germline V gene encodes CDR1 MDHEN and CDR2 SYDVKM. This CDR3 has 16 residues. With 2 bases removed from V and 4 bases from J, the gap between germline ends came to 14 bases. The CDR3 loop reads CASSLSGGTLTGELFF. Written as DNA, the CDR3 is TGTGCCAGCAGTTTAAGTGGGGGCACACTCACCGGGGAGCTGTTTTTT.

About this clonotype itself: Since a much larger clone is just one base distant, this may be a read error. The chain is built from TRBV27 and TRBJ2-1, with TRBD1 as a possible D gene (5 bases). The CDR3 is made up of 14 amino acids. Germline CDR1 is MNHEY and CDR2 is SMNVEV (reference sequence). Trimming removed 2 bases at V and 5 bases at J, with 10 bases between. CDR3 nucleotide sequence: TGTGCCAGCAGTTTAACCAGGGCCAACAATGAGCAGTTCTTC. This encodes CASSLTRANNEQFF.

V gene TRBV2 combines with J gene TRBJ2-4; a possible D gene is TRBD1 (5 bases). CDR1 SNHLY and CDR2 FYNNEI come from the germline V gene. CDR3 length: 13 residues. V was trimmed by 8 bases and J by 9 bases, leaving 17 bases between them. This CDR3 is CASRWTWLGIQYF. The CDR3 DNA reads TGTGCCAGCCGGTGGACATGGTTGGGCATTCAGTACTTC.

The CDR3: CASSKSPGTSNTYEQYF. The CDR3 region has the DNA TGTGCCAGCAGCAAATCCCCCGGGACTAGCAATACCTACGAGCAGTACTTC. The gene calls are TRBV7-9 and TRBJ2-7; TRBD2 matches 9 bases. The CDR3 has 17 residues. The germline CDR1 and CDR2 sequences are SEHNR and FQNEAQ (reference sequence). The V gene end was trimmed by 5 bases and the J gene end by 2 bases; junction bases not matched to a gene: 13. Based on the CDR3 plus reference TRBV7-9 and TRBJ2-7, the full variable domain is DTGVSQNPRHKITKRGQNVTFRCDPISEHNRLYWYRQTLGQGPEFLTYFQNEAQLEKSRLLSDRFSAERPKGSFSTLEIQRTEQGDSAMYLCASSKSPGTSNTYEQYFGPGTRLTVT.

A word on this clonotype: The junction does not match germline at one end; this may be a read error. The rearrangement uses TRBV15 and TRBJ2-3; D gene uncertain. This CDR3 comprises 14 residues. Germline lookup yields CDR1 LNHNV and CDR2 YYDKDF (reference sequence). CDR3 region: CATSRSPIADSQYF. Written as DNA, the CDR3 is TGTGCCACCAGCAGATCTCCTATAGCAGATTCGCAGTATTTT.

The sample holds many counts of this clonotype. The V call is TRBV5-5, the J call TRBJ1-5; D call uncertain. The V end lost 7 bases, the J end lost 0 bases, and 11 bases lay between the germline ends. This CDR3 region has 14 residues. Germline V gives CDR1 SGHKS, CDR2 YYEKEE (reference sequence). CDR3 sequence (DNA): TGTGCCAGCCGACCCGGGGATAGCAATCAGCCCCAGCATTTT. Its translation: CASRPGDSNQPQHF. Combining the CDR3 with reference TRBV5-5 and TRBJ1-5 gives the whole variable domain DAGVTQSPTHLIKTRGQQVTLRCSPISGHKSVSWYQQVLGQGPQFIFQYYEKEERGRGNFPDRFSARQFPNYSSELNVNALLLGDSALYLCASRPGDSNQPQHFGDGTRLSIL.

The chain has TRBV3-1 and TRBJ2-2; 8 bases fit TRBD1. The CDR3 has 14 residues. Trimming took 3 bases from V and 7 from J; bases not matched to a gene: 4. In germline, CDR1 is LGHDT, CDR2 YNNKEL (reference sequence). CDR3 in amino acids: CASSQNDRGGELFF. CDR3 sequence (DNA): TGTGCCAGCAGCCAGAATGACAGGGGCGGGGAGCTGTTTTTT.

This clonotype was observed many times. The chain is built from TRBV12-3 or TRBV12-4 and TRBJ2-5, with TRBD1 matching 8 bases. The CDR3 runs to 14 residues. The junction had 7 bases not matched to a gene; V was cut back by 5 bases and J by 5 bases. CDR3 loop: CASSQGQGSETQYF. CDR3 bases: TGTGCCAGCAGTCAAGGACAGGGTTCCGAGACCCAGTACTTC.

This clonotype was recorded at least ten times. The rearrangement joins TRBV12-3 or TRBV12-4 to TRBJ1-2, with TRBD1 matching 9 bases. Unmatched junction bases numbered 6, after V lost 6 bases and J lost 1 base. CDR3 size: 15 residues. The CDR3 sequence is CASSHRGQGNYGYTF. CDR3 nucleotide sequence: TGTGCCAGCAGCCACAGGGGGCAGGGTAACTATGGCTACACCTTC.

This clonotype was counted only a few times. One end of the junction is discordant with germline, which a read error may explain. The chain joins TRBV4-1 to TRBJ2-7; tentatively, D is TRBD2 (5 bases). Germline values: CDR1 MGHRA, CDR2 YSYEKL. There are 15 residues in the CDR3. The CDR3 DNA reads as TGCACCAGCAGCCCAGGACTTCTTTCTTACTACGAGCAGTACTTC. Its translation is CTSSPGLLSYYEQYF.

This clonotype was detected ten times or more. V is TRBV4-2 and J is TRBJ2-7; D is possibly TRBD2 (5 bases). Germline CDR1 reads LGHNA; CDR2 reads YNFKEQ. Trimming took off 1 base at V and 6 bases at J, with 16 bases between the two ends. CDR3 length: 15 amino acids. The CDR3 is CASSQGMAGPGEQYF. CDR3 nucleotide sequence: TGTGCCAGCAGCCAAGGGATGGCGGGTCCTGGCGAGCAGTACTTC.

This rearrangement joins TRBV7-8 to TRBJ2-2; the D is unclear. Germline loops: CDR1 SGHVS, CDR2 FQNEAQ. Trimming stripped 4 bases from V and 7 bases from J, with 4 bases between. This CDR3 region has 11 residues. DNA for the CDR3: TGTGCCAGCAGCTCATACGGGGAGCTGTTTTTT. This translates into CASSSYGELFF.

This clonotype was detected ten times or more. The CDR3 here is CASSLDVAAGELFF. The CDR3 DNA reads as TGCGCCAGCAGCTTGGACGTTGCAGCCGGGGAGCTGTTTTTT. This chain uses TRBV5-1 with TRBJ2-2; D unresolved. The germline V gene encodes CDR1 SGHRS and CDR2 YFSETQ. Trimming took off 0 bases at V and 6 bases at J, with 9 bases between the two ends. This CDR3 is 14 amino acids long.